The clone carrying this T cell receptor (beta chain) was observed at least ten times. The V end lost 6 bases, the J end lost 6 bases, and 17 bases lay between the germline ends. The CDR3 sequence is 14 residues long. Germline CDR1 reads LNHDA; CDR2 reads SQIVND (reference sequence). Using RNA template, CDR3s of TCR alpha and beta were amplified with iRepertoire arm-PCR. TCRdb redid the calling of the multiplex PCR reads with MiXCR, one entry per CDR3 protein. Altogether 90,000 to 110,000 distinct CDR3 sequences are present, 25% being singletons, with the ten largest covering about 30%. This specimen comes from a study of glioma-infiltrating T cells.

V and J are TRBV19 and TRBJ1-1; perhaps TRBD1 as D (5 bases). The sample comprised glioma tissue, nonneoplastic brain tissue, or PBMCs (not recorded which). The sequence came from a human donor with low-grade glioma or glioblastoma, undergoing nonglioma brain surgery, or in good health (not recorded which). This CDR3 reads CASSRGRTRPEAFF. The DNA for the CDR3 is TGTGCCAGTAGCCGGGGACGGACGAGACCTGAAGCTTTCTTT.